A selection of T cell receptor beta chains follows, all from one sample in a study of T cell repertoires in cytomegalovirus infection. A single record per CDR3 protein comes from TCRdb applying MiXCR to the reads. The repertoire includes about 360,000 distinct CDR3 sequences, 15% to 20% of them detected once, and roughly 9% sits in the top ten. The sample taken for sequencing was PBMCs. The receptors here all came from a human donor in good health (CMV status not recorded). Some clones in this sample may be carry-over from other donors' samples. Both conserved end residues are part of each CDR3. Fields, in order: V gene, J gene, CDR3 protein.

TRBV5-6	TRBJ2-7	CASSLLGDYEQYF
TRBV19	TRBJ1-5	CASTGWAAGNQPQHF
TRBV7-2	TRBJ2-4	CASSLARDRNIQYF
TRBV9	TRBJ2-1	CASTPAGVYNEQFF
TRBV3-1	TRBJ1-5	CASSHTTGLSNQPQHF
TRBV28	TRBJ2-1	CASSLRYEQFF
TRBV4-1	TRBJ1-1	CASSQLYQDRGRTEAFF
TRBV2	TRBJ2-5	CASSGRLAVGETQYF
TRBV7-2	TRBJ1-2	CASSTHGGGPGYTF
TRBV20-1	TRBJ2-1	CSARWGLNNEQFF
TRBV10-2	TRBJ1-1	CASTRGSTEAFF
TRBV20-1	TRBJ2-7	CSARTGLAGVYEQYF